Below are 3 T cell receptor beta chains sequenced from a single sample in a study of cytomegalovirus exposure and HLA in healthy donors. 13 Jbeta primers and 60 Vbeta primers were used for the PCR. Clones were sequenced by immunoSEQ multiplex PCR, and TCRdb holds only the in-frame ones, with some missing. The sample gives around 210,000 clones, approximately 78% of which show up once; about 2.5% is in the top ten. Material for sequencing was PBMCs. All receptors come from a woman between 40 and 50 years old in good health and CMV-seronegative.

This clone turned up a few times. The gene calls are TRBV11-2 and TRBJ2-1; weak D call: TRBD1 (5 bases). Trimming left V 5 bases short and J 8 bases short, with 22 bases between. The CDR3 loop spans 16 amino acids. Germline CDR1 SGHAT, CDR2 FQNNGV. The DNA for the CDR3 is TGTGCCAGCAGCCTCGTGGGGCAGCTGCCCTCCGATGAGCAGTTCTTC. Translating it yields CASSLVGQLPSDEQFF.

CDR3 sequence reads: CASSGPPYRRGLVEKLFF. The CDR3 nucleotides are TGTGCCAGCAGTGGCCCCCCATACCGCAGGGGGCTTGTTGAAAAACTGTTTTTT. The chain links TRBV25-1 to TRBJ1-4; 8 bases map to TRBD1. Germline V CDR1 and CDR2: MGHDK, SYGVNS. After removal of 4 bases from V and 7 bases from J, the junction contained 17 bases not matched to a gene. The length of the CDR3 is 18 residues.

V is TRBV7-9 and J is TRBJ2-3; TRBD2 aligns across 16 bases. J gave up 2 bases and V 4 bases, and 9 bases lay outside the gene matches. From germline, CDR1 is SEHNR and CDR2 FQNEAQ (reference sequence). The CDR3 has 19 amino acids. The DNA of the CDR3 is TGTGCCAGCAGCTGGGGACTAGCGGGAGGGGAAGGGTACACAGATACGCAGTATTTT. As protein: CASSWGLAGGEGYTDTQYF. The full variable domain, its missing parts supplied by reference TRBV7-9 and TRBJ2-3, is DTGVSQNPRHKITKRGQNVTFRCDPISEHNRLYWYRQTLGQGPEFLTYFQNEAQLEKSRLLSDRFSAERPKGSFSTLEIQRTEQGDSAMYLCASSWGLAGGEGYTDTQYFGPGTRLTVL.